This T cell receptor beta chain derives from a study of PD-1 blockade in classical Hodgkin lymphoma. The repertoire was sequenced with immunoSEQ multiplex PCR; TCRdb's copy has only in-frame clones and lacks some. The sample has approximately 20,000 clones; approximately 80% are singletons. Germline V CDR1 and CDR2: ENHRY, SYGVKD. The CDR3 length is 11 residues. V was shortened by 5 bases and J by 1 base, with 2 bases between the two germline ends. Time point denoted: newly diagnosed, previously untreated cHL patient sample. CD4+ T cells were purified from thawed PBMCs by magnetic negative selection. The J gene is TRBJ1-1, the V gene TRBV10-3; D call uncertain. The clonotype was recovered from a human donor with classical Hodgkin lymphoma. The sequencing sample was made of CD4+ T cells from blood. The CDR3 here is CAISQNTEAFF. CDR3 nucleotides: TGTGCCATCAGTCAGAACACTGAAGCTTTCTTT.